A selection of T cell receptor beta chains follows, all from one sample in a study of T cell changes during pregnancy in multiple sclerosis. Only in-frame clones appear in the TCRdb table, and some are missing; sequencing was by immunoSEQ multiplex PCR. The data show nearly 60,000 clones, roughly nine tenths seen once. Material: CD4+ T cells from peripheral blood mononuclear cells, obtained after pregnancy. The receptor set was obtained from a female donor in good health, enrolled as a control in a pregnancy study. The CDR3 runs from the conserved cysteine through the conserved F or W. D genes are given only for firm matches. Not all rows give a size; the values are once, few, many and, for expanded clones, a class.

TRBD1	TRBJ1-6	16	TRBV19	.	TGTGCCAGTAGTGTGGGGACAGGCTATTCCAATTCACCCCTCCACTTT	CASSVGTGYSNSPLHF
.	TRBJ2-5	15	TRBV18	.	TGTGCCAGCTCACCAATAGGGGGAATCCAAGAGACCCAGTACTTC	CASSPIGGIQETQYF
TRBD1	TRBJ2-7	15	TRBV15	.	TGTGCCACCAGCAGGACCGGGACAGGATACTACGAGCAGTACTTC	CATSRTGTGYYEQYF
TRBD1	TRBJ2-2	17	TRBV4-2	.	TGTGCCAGCAGCCAAGAGTGGACGACAGGGGGCCCCGGGGAGCTGTTTTTT	CASSQEWTTGGPGELFF
.	TRBJ2-1	15	TRBV18	.	TGTGCCAGCTCACCACCTCGGCAGGTCCGTAATGAGCAGTTCTTC	CASSPPRQVRNEQFF
.	TRBJ1-2	14	TRBV5-1	.	TGCGCCAGCAGAAGGGAAGGGGCGAACTATGGCTACACCTTC	CASRREGANYGYTF
.	TRBJ2-7	15	TRBV14	.	TGTGCCAGCAGCCAAGGAAGTAGGGGGTTTCGCGAGCAGTACTTC	CASSQGSRGFREQYF
TRBD2	TRBJ2-5	16	TRBV5-4	.	TGTGCCAGCAGTTTGGCCGCGGGGGGGCCCCAAGAGACCCAGTACTTC	CASSLAAGGPQETQYF
TRBD2	TRBJ2-7	14	TRBV7-8	.	TGTGCCAGCAGCTTAGTATTAGCGGGTAACGAGCAGTACTTC	CASSLVLAGNEQYF
.	TRBJ1-1	12	TRBV30	.	TGTGCCTGGAAGAGGGTGAACACTGAAGCTTTCTTT	CAWKRVNTEAFF
.	TRBJ1-1	14	TRBV10-3	.	TGTGCCATCAGTGCCGACAGCCTAAACACTGAAGCTTTCTTT	CAISADSLNTEAFF
.	TRBJ1-4	14	TRBV19	once	TGTGCCAGTAGTATATTCAGGGAGGATGAAAAACTGTTTTTT	CASSIFREDEKLFF
TRBD1	TRBJ1-1	16	TRBV14	.	TGTGCCAGCAGCCACGGTATACAGGGGAAGAACACTGAAGCTTTCTTT	CASSHGIQGKNTEAFF
.	TRBJ2-2	15	TRBV11-3	.	TGTGCCAGCAGCTGGGGGACAACGAACACCGGGGAGCTGTTTTTT	CASSWGTTNTGELFF
TRBD1	TRBJ1-6	15	TRBV6-5	.	TGTGCCAGCAGCCGGGACAGGGGCGCCTATTCACCCCTCCACTTT	CASSRDRGAYSPLHF
.	TRBJ2-5	13	TRBV9	.	TGTGCCAGCAGCGCCACTCCTCGGGAGACCCAGTACTTC	CASSATPRETQYF
.	TRBJ1-2	14	TRBV18	once	TGTGCCAGCTCACCCCCGACGGGTATTTATGGCTACACCTTC	CASSPPTGIYGYTF
.	TRBJ1-1	14	TRBV6-1	.	TGTGCCAGCAGTCCCGGGGGGTTGAACACTGAAGCTTTCTTT	CASSPGGLNTEAFF
.	TRBJ1-1	14	TRBV5-4	.	TGTGCCAGCAGCTTGGGACTGCTATACACTGAAGCTTTCTTT	CASSLGLLYTEAFF
TRBD2	TRBJ2-3	16	TRBV7-2	.	TGTGCCAGCGGATGGTCGAGCGGGGGGGCCGGAGATACGCAGTATTTT	CASGWSSGGAGDTQYF
.	TRBJ2-7	15	TRBV6-1	.	TGTGCCAGCAGTGAACAGACAGTTTCCACCTACGAGCAGTACTTC	CASSEQTVSTYEQYF
TRBD2	TRBJ2-3	15	TRBV18	.	TGTGCCAGCTCACCGACTAGCGGGGGGTCAGATACGCAGTATTTT	CASSPTSGGSDTQYF
TRBD1	TRBJ1-1	14	TRBV6-9	.	TGTGCCAGACCCACGGGACAGCCATTCACTGAAGCTTTCTTT	CARPTGQPFTEAFF
.	TRBJ1-6	19	TRBV7-9	once	TGTGCCAGCAGCCCCGGATCCCTAACAGGGAAGTTCGGAAATTCACCCCTCCACTTT	CASSPGSLTGKFGNSPLHF
.	TRBJ2-7	15	TRBV21-1	.	TGTGCCAGCAGCAAATGGGGGCGCGCCCCCTACGAGCAGTACTTC	CASSKWGRAPYEQYF
.	TRBJ1-6	14	TRBV30	.	TGTGCCTGGAGCTGGGGGGAATATAATTCACCCCTCCACTTT	CAWSWGEYNSPLHF
.	TRBJ2-3	12	TRBV5-6	.	TGTGCCAGCAGCTTAGGGAGAGATACGCAGTATTTT	CASSLGRDTQYF
.	TRBJ1-1	12	TRBV15	few	TGTGCCACCAGCAGAGAATACGGTGCAGCTTTCTTT	CATSREYGAAFF
.	TRBJ1-1	14	TRBV5-5	.	TGTGCCAGCAGCTTCCTGGACAGAGAGCGTGAAGCTTTCTTT	CASSFLDREREAFF
TRBD2	TRBJ2-7	17	TRBV4-3	once	TGCGCCAGCAGCCAAGACACCGGGCCTAGCGGATCCTACGAGCAGTACTTC	CASSQDTGPSGSYEQYF
.	TRBJ1-2	14	TRBV6-1	.	TGTGCCAGCAGTGGTGGGATGGAGGGGAATGGCTACACCTTC	CASSGGMEGNGYTF
TRBD2	TRBJ2-1	16	TRBV11-2	.	TGTGCCAGCAGCTTGGCGGGGGATGCCCCCCTCAATGAGCAGTTCTTC	CASSLAGDAPLNEQFF
.	TRBJ2-3	13	TRBV5-1	.	TGCGCCAGCAGCTTGGATCTCACAGATACGCAGTATTTT	CASSLDLTDTQYF
TRBD2	TRBJ2-3	16	TRBV5-1	.	TGCGCCAGCAGCCCCTTTTCGGGGGGGGTCACAGATACGCAGTATTTT	CASSPFSGGVTDTQYF
.	TRBJ1-1	14	TRBV9	.	TGTGCCAGCAGCCTCGACGAGGGTCGGGCTGAAGCTTTCTTT	CASSLDEGRAEAFF
.	TRBJ2-5	13	TRBV6-1	.	TGTGCCAGCAGTGTGGCAGGGGGGGAGACCCAGTACTTC	CASSVAGGETQYF
TRBD1	TRBJ2-1	13	TRBV25-1	once	TGTGCCAGCGCCGGACAGGGGGTTGATGAGCAGTTCTTC	CASAGQGVDEQFF
.	TRBJ2-1	13	TRBV9	.	TGTGCCAGCAGCGGTACAGGGAATAATGAGCAGTTCTTC	CASSGTGNNEQFF
.	TRBJ2-1	15	TRBV4-3	.	TGCGCCAGCAACCGGGACTTAAGCTCCTACAATGAGCAGTTCTTC	CASNRDLSSYNEQFF
TRBD1	TRBJ1-1	15	TRBV7-3	once	TGTGCCAGCAGCTCCCAGGGGGCGACCAATACTGAAGCTTTCTTT	CASSSQGATNTEAFF
.	TRBJ1-4	13	TRBV6-6	.	TGTGCCAGTAACCGGGATCATAATGAAAAACTGTTTTTT	CASNRDHNEKLFF
.	TRBJ1-5	13	TRBV11-2	.	TGTGCCAGCAGCTTAGACCGGAATCAGCCCCAGCATTTT	CASSLDRNQPQHF
TRBD2	TRBJ2-5	11	TRBV6-6	.	TGTGCCAGCCATGTAGCGGGGCGGCGGTACTTC	CASHVAGRRYF
TRBD1	TRBJ2-7	12	TRBV7-8	.	TGTGCCAGCAACCGACAGGGGAACGAGCAGTACTTC	CASNRQGNEQYF
TRBD1	TRBJ2-3	13	TRBV15	.	TGTGCCACCAGAACAGGGGGCGGAGATACGCAGTATTTT	CATRTGGGDTQYF
.	TRBJ2-7	12	TRBV30	.	TGTGCCTGGAGCCACAGGGCGGGCGAGCAGTACTTC	CAWSHRAGEQYF
TRBD2	TRBJ2-7	14	TRBV6-5	.	TGTGCCAGCAGAATCGGACTAGCGGGGGGGAAGCCGTACTTC	CASRIGLAGGKPYF
.	TRBJ2-1	14	TRBV5-1	.	TGCGCCAGCAGCATTAGCGGAAACTACAATGAGCAGTTCTTC	CASSISGNYNEQFF
TRBD1	TRBJ1-2	14	TRBV9	once	TGTGCCAGCAGCGGTCGGCGGCAGGGGGGTGGCTACACCTTC	CASSGRRQGGGYTF
TRBD1	TRBJ2-5	14	TRBV19	once	TGTGCCAGTAGTGCCAGGGGGTACCAAGAGACCCAGTACTTC	CASSARGYQETQYF
TRBD1	TRBJ1-1	14	TRBV5-1	.	TGCGCCAGCAGCTTAACGACAGGGAACGGTGAAGCTTTCTTT	CASSLTTGNGEAFF
TRBD2	TRBJ2-1	13	TRBV7-2	.	TGTGCCAGCAGCTTACGGGAGGGGGGAGAGCAGTTCTTC	CASSLREGGEQFF
.	TRBJ1-3	15	TRBV6-5	once	TGTGCCAGCGTAACTCTCACAGGGTTCTCTAACACCATATATTTT	CASVTLTGFSNTIYF
TRBD1	TRBJ1-5	16	TRBV7-9	.	TGTGCCAGCAGCTTAGGGCGGACAGGGGCAGATCAGCCCCAGCATTTT	CASSLGRTGADQPQHF